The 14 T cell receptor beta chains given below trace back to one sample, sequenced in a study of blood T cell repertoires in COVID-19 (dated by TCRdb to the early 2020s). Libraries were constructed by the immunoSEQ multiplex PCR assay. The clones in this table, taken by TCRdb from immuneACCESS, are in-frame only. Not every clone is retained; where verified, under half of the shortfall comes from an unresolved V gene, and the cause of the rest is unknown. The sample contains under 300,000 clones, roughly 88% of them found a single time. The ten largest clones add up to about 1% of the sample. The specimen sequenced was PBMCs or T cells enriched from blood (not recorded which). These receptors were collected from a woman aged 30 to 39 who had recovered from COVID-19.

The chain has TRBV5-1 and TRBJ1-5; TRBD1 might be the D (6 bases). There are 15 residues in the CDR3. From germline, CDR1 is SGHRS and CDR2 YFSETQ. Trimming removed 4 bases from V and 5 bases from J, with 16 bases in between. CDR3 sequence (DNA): TGCGCCAGCAGCCAGTCTAACTACAGGGATCAGCCCCAGCATTTT. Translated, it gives CASSQSNYRDQPQHF.

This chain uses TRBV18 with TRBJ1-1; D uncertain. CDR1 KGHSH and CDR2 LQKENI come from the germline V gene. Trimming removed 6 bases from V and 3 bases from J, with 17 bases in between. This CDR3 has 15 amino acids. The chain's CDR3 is CASSAVRLEDTEAFF. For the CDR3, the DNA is TGTGCCAGCTCTGCTGTGCGATTGGAGGACACTGAAGCTTTCTTT.

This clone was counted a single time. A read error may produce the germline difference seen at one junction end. The CDR3 nucleotides are TGTGCCTGGTCTGTGACAGCCCAAAACATTCAGTACTTC. Its protein product is CAWSVTAQNIQYF. This chain uses TRBV30 with TRBJ2-4; perhaps TRBD1 as D (5 bases). This CDR3 spans 13 amino acids. The germline CDR1 and CDR2 sequences are GTSNPN and SVGIG (reference sequence).

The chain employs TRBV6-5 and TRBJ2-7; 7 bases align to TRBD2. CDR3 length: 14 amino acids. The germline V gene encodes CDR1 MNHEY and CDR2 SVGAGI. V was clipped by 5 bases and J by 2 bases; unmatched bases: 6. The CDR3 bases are TGTGCCAGCAGTCTGAGCGGGACCGCCTACGAGCAGTACTTC. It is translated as CASSLSGTAYEQYF.

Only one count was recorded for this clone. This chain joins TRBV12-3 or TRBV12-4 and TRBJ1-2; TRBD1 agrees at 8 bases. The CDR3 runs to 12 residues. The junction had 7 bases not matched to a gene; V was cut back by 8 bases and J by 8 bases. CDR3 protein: CASLDRVLGYTF. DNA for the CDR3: TGTGCCAGCCTGGACAGGGTACTAGGCTACACCTTC.

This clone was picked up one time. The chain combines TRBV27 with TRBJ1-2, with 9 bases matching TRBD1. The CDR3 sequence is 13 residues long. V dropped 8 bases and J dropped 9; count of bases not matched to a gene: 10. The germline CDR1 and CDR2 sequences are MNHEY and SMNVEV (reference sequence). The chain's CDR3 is CASGEGQGRRYTF. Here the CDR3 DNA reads TGTGCCAGCGGGGAAGGACAGGGGCGGCGCTACACCTTC.

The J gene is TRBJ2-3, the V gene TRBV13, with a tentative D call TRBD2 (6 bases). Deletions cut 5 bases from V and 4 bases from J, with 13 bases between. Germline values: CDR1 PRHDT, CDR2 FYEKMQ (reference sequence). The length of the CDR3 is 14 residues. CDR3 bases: TGTGCCAGCAGCCCAGGGCGGGGACCAGATACGCAGTATTTT. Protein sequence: CASSPGRGPDTQYF.

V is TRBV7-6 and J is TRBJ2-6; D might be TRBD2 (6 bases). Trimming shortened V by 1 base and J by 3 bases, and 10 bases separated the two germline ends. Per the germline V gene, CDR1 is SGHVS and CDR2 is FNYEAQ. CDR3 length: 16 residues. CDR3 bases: TGTGCCAGCAGCTTAGATTGGAGGGTTGGGGCCAACGTCCTGACTTTC. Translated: CASSLDWRVGANVLTF.

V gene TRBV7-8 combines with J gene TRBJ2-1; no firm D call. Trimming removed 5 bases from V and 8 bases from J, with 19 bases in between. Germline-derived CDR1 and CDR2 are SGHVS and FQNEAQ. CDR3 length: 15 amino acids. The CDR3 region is CASSLGIWRFDEQFF. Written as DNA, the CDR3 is TGTGCCAGCAGCCTAGGGATCTGGCGGTTCGATGAGCAGTTCTTC.

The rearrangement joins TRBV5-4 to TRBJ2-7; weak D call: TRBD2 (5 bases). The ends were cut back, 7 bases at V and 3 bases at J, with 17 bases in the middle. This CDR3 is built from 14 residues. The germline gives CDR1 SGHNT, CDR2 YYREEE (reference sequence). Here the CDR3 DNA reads TGTGCCAGCGGTGAAAGCGGCGTTTACTACGAGCAGTACTTC. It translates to CASGESGVYYEQYF.

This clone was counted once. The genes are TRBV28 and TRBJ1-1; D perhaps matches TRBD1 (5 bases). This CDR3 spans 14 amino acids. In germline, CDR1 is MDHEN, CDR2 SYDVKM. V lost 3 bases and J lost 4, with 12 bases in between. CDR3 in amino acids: CASSFKGPVTEAFF. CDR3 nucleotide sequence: TGTGCCAGCAGTTTCAAGGGGCCGGTCACTGAAGCTTTCTTT.

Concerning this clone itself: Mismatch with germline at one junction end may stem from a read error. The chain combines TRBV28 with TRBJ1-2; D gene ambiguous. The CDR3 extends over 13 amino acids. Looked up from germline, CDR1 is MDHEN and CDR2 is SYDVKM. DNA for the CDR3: TGTGCCAGCAGTTTAGGTTCCGGGGTTCCCCGCCTCTTC. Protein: CASSLGSGVPRLF.

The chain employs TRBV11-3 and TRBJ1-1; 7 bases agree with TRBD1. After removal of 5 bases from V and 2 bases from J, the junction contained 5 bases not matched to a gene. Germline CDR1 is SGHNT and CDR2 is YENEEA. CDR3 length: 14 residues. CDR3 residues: CASSKRQGNTEAFF. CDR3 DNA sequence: TGTGCCAGCAGCAAAAGACAGGGAAACACTGAAGCTTTCTTT.

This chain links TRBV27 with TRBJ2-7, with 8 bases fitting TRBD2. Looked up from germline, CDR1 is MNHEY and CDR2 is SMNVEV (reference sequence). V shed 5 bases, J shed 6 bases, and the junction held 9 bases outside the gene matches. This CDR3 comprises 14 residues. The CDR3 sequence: CASSRAGARGEQYF. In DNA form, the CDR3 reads TGTGCCAGCAGTAGAGCGGGAGCTCGGGGCGAGCAGTACTTC.